One sample yielded the 10 T cell receptor beta chains listed below, sequenced in a study of blood T cell repertoires in COVID-19 (dated by TCRdb to about 2020). Library prep was done by the immunoSEQ multiplex PCR assay. TCRdb's version of the immuneACCESS table is confined to in-frame rearrangements and falls short of the full clone set. An unresolved V gene accounts for under half of the shortfall where checked; the remainder is of unknown origin. This sample has around 220,000 clones in its table, and more than 75% of those were observed once. Nearly 4.5% of the sample comes from the top ten. The specimen sequenced was peripheral blood. These receptor sequences come from a man in his fifties with acute or convalescent COVID-19.

J is TRBJ1-4 and V is TRBV7-9; maybe TRBD1 (6 bases). Trimming shortened V by 4 bases and J by 5 bases, and 11 bases separated the two germline ends. Germline V gene data show CDR1 as SEHNR and CDR2 as FQNEAQ (reference sequence). The CDR3 is made up of 14 amino acids. This chain's CDR3 is CASSSRTENEKLFF. The CDR3 DNA reads as TGTGCCAGCAGCTCCAGGACAGAAAATGAAAAACTGTTTTTT. The whole variable domain, remainder taken from reference TRBV7-9 and TRBJ1-4, is DTGVSQNPRHKITKRGQNVTFRCDPISEHNRLYWYRQTLGQGPEFLTYFQNEAQLEKSRLLSDRFSAERPKGSFSTLEIQRTEQGDSAMYLCASSSRTENEKLFFGSGTQLSVL.

This clone was picked up a small number of times. J is TRBJ1-4 and V is TRBV2; 8 nucleotides match TRBD1. Germline loops: CDR1 SNHLY, CDR2 FYNNEI. The CDR3 consists of 14 residues. Trimming at V came to 3 bases and at J to 9 bases, leaving 6 bases not matched to a gene. The CDR3 nucleotides read TGTGCCAGCAGTGAGAGACAGGGGCCCCAAAAACTGTTTTTT. This codes for CASSERQGPQKLFF.

The chain joins TRBV19 to TRBJ1-1; D remains ambiguous. The CDR3 is made up of 11 amino acids. With 2 bases removed from V and 7 bases from J, the gap between germline ends came to 5 bases. Germline CDR1 and CDR2: LNHDA and SQIVND (reference sequence). Here the CDR3 reads CASSIYSEAFF. The CDR3 DNA sequence: TGTGCCAGTAGTATATACAGTGAAGCTTTCTTT.

The chain carries TRBV7-9 and TRBJ1-5; 8 bases fit TRBD1. The trim removed 7 bases at V and 7 bases at J, leaving 9 bases unmatched. Germline V CDR1 and CDR2: SEHNR, FQNEAQ (reference sequence). This CDR3 is 14 amino acids long. As DNA, the CDR3 is TGTGCCAGCAACCTCGGACAGGGCGGACAGCCCCAGCATTTT. This gives the protein CASNLGQGGQPQHF. Looking up the rest from reference TRBV7-9 and TRBJ1-5 gives the full variable domain: DTGVSQNPRHKITKRGQNVTFRCDPISEHNRLYWYRQTLGQGPEFLTYFQNEAQLEKSRLLSDRFSAERPKGSFSTLEIQRTEQGDSAMYLCASNLGQGGQPQHFGDGTRLSIL.

V gene TRBV19 combines with J gene TRBJ1-3; TRBD1 matches at 9 bases. Germline V lookup: CDR1 LNHDA, CDR2 SQIVND (reference sequence). The CDR3 covers 13 residues. After removal of 6 bases from V and 4 bases from J, the junction contained 1 base not matched to a gene. CDR3: CASRGTGGNTIYF. As DNA, the CDR3 is TGTGCCAGTAGAGGGACAGGGGGAAACACCATATATTTT. The complete variable domain, with remaining parts taken from reference TRBV19 and TRBJ1-3, reads DGGITQSPKYLFRKEGQNVTLSCEQNLNHDAMYWYRQDPGQGLRLIYYSQIVNDFQKGDIAEGYSVSREKKESFPLTVTSAQKNPTAFYLCASRGTGGNTIYFGEGSWLTVV.

This rearrangement joins TRBV7-9 to TRBJ2-3, with 10 nucleotides matching TRBD2. Germline values: CDR1 SEHNR, CDR2 FQNEAQ (reference sequence). The CDR3 is 17 residues long. J gave up 4 bases and V 4 bases, and 11 bases lay outside the gene matches. The CDR3 loop reads CASSYRTSGHVSDTQYF. The CDR3 DNA sequence: TGTGCCAGCAGCTACCGGACTAGCGGTCACGTCTCAGATACGCAGTATTTT.

V is TRBV18 and J is TRBJ1-2, with D perhaps matching TRBD1 (6 bases). CDR1 is KGHSH and CDR2 is LQKENI in the germline V gene. The CDR3 contains 14 residues. Between the trimmed V and J ends, which lost 0 bases and 2 bases, there was a span of 7 bases. The CDR3 coding sequence is TGTGCCAGCTCACCACCGGACAGCAACTATGGCTACACCTTC. It translates to CASSPPDSNYGYTF.

V and J are TRBV30 and TRBJ1-1; 9 bases agree with TRBD1. CDR1 is GTSNPN, CDR2 SVGIG, per germline (reference sequence). There are 15 residues in the CDR3. The trim removed 4 bases at V and 4 bases at J, leaving 10 bases unmatched. The DNA of the CDR3 is TGTGCCTGGATCTTCCGGGACAGGGATACCACTGAAGCTTTCTTT. Its protein product is CAWIFRDRDTTEAFF.

V gene TRBV5-5 combines with J gene TRBJ1-2; no firm D call. The V end lost 0 bases, the J end lost 2 bases, and 14 bases lay between the germline ends. The germline V gene has CDR1 SGHKS and CDR2 YYEKEE (reference sequence). The CDR3 spans 16 residues. CDR3 DNA: TGTGCCAGCAGCTTGGGGGCTCTCGTCCTGAACTATGGCTACACCTTC. This sequence encodes CASSLGALVLNYGYTF.

The chain combines TRBV19 with TRBJ2-3, with D perhaps matching TRBD2 (7 bases). The CDR3 has 14 residues. Germline V gene data show CDR1 as LNHDA and CDR2 as SQIVND (reference sequence). V lost 2 bases to trimming and J lost 4 bases, with 10 bases between them. Here the CDR3 DNA reads TGTGCCAGTAGTATAAGGGGGGGGGCAGATACGCAGTATTTT. It is translated as CASSIRGGADTQYF.